This TCR beta chain was documented in a study of cytomegalovirus exposure and HLA in healthy donors. Study-wide points: The classifier reportedly diagnosed cytomegalovirus status with high sensitivity and specificity. The study put 150 or so TCR beta chains on its list as cytomegalovirus-associated. The authors confirmed in vitro that a few CMV-associated chains were specific for CMV antigens.

Sequencing used immunoSEQ multiplex PCR; TCRdb keeps in-frame clones, though not all of them. The data contain roughly 73,000 clones, around 95% of them singletons. An approximately 130-subject validation cohort, separate from the approximately 610-subject first cohort, supplied the donors. Germline CDR1 and CDR2: SGHRS and YFSETQ. V lost 0 bases and J lost 5, with 8 bases in between. The CDR3 extends over 13 amino acids. With respect to this clone: The antigen is undetermined.

V and J are TRBV5-1 and TRBJ2-5; D uncertain. This TCR was sampled from a man between 18 and 29 years old in good health and CMV-seronegative. The specimen sequenced was PBMCs. CDR3 region: CASSLGSVETQYF. CDR3 coding DNA: TGCGCCAGCAGCTTGGGTTCAGTCGAGACCCAGTACTTC.